These 26 T cell receptor beta chains were sequenced from one sample in a study of shared clonotypes between healthy human individuals. The protocol was immunoSEQ multiplex PCR, while the TCRdb copy is restricted to in-frame clones and leaves out a portion. Among some 1,100,000 clones listed, around three quarters were seen once. Source material: memory CD4+ T cells from PBMCs. Subset given: CD45RA-negative fraction. Receptors originate from a man younger than 30 in good health. Some clones in this sample may be carry-over from other donors' samples.

V gene TRBV5-4 combines with J gene TRBJ2-5; D may be TRBD2 (7 bases). V lost 5 bases and J 5 bases, leaving 19 bases between the germline ends. Germline-derived CDR1 and CDR2 are SGHNT and YYREEE (reference sequence). This CDR3 region has 15 residues. The CDR3 DNA is TGTGCCAGCAGGAAAAAGGGGGGAGGGCCCGAGACCCAGTACTTC. Protein product: CASRKKGGGPETQYF.

The V and J genes are TRBV21-1 and TRBJ1-6; TRBD1 reflects the table's D call only, with no check against the DNA. TRBV21-1 is assigned pseudogene status. The CDR3 covers 17 residues. CDR3 region: CASSKVQGDSYNSPLHF. The DNA for the CDR3 is TGTGCCAGCAGCAAAGTTCAGGGCGACTCCTATAATTCACCCCTCCACTTT.

This sequence joins TRBV5-1 and TRBJ2-3; 9 nucleotides align to TRBD2. The CDR3 consists of 17 residues. V lost 4 bases and J lost 0; bases outside the gene matches: 9. Germline-derived CDR1 and CDR2 are SGHRS and YFSETQ. The CDR3 DNA sequence: TGCGCCAGCAGCCCGCCCACTAGCGGGTCCAGCACAGATACGCAGTATTTT. This sequence encodes CASSPPTSGSSTDTQYF.

The chain employs TRBV5-5 and TRBJ2-3; D uncertain. Trimming stripped 4 bases from V and 4 bases from J, with 10 bases between. Germline V CDR1 and CDR2: SGHKS, YYEKEE (reference sequence). CDR3 length: 13 amino acids. The CDR3 DNA reads as TGTGCCAGCAGCGAGACCATAGCAGATACGCAGTATTTT. It codes for CASSETIADTQYF.

Turning to this clone: The sample carries other DNA sequences with the same CDR3. This chain connects TRBV12-5 to TRBJ2-2; D call uncertain. Germline V CDR1 and CDR2: LGHNT, FRNRAP. Trimming pared 5 bases from V and 0 bases from J, leaving 4 bases between. The CDR3 loop spans 13 amino acids. The CDR3 coding sequence is TGTGCTAGTGGTACCTCGAACACCGGGGAGCTGTTTTTT. Translated: CASGTSNTGELFF.

The chain links TRBV25-1 to TRBJ2-3; TRBD1 is a possible D gene (6 bases). CDR1 is MGHDK and CDR2 is SYGVNS in the germline V gene. The length of the CDR3 is 16 residues. With 6 bases removed from V and 2 bases from J, the gap between germline ends came to 18 bases. This chain's CDR3 is CASRLSQGKNTDTQYF. As DNA, the CDR3 is TGTGCCAGCAGACTATCACAGGGCAAGAACACAGATACGCAGTATTTT.

This sequence joins TRBV5-6 and TRBJ2-7; D not resolved. This CDR3 has 14 residues. Germline CDR1 and CDR2: SGHDT and YYEEEE. Trimming removed 2 bases from V and 5 bases from J, with 14 bases in between. Here the CDR3 DNA reads TGTGCCAGCAGCTTAGGGCCAAGCCTGGACGAGCAGTACTTC. This encodes CASSLGPSLDEQYF. Full variable domain (missing parts from reference TRBV5-6 and TRBJ2-7): DAGVTQSPTHLIKTRGQQVTLRCSPKSGHDTVSWYQQALGQGPQFIFQYYEEEERQRGNFPDRFSGHQFPNYSSELNVNALLLGDSALYLCASSLGPSLDEQYFGPGTRLTVT.

The chain joins TRBV27 to TRBJ2-7; TRBD1 matches at 8 bases. This CDR3 has 15 amino acids. Germline V gene lookup returns CDR1 MNHEY and CDR2 SMNVEV (reference sequence). V dropped 6 bases and J dropped 0; count of bases not matched to a gene: 7. CDR3 bases: TGTGCCAGCAGACCCGGGACAGGCGACTCCTACGAGCAGTACTTC. It yields the protein CASRPGTGDSYEQYF.

V gene TRBV28 combines with J gene TRBJ1-5; no definite D call. Germline CDR1 and CDR2: MDHEN and SYDVKM. The CDR3 spans 16 residues. The V end lost 3 bases, the J end lost 2 bases, and 14 bases lay between the germline ends. This chain's CDR3 is CASSFQSGMGNQPQHF. The DNA for the CDR3 is TGTGCCAGCAGTTTTCAGTCCGGGATGGGCAATCAGCCCCAGCATTTT.

The chain uses TRBV9 and TRBJ2-5; 10 bases line up with TRBD2. V shed 4 bases, J shed 5 bases, and the junction held 11 bases outside the gene matches. The CDR3 has 16 residues. CDR1 is SGDLS, CDR2 YYNGEE, per germline. DNA for the CDR3: TGTGCCAGCAGCACCGGGGGGCTAGCGGGAGCGGAGACCCAGTACTTC. Translated: CASSTGGLAGAETQYF.

This clone has more than one count but fewer than ten. The chain employs TRBV7-2 and TRBJ2-1, with 9 bases that match TRBD2. The CDR3 consists of 15 residues. V was clipped by 3 bases and J by 7 bases; unmatched bases: 7. Germline CDR1 reads SGHTA; CDR2 reads FQGNSA. The DNA for the CDR3 is TGTGCCAGCAGCTTTTCGACTAGCGGTTATAATGAGCAGTTCTTC. As protein: CASSFSTSGYNEQFF.

The rearrangement joins TRBV28 to TRBJ2-3, with D perhaps matching TRBD2 (6 bases). The germline V and J ends were trimmed by 8 bases and 2 bases, with 11 bases remaining between them. The CDR3 loop spans 13 amino acids. Germline V gives CDR1 MDHEN, CDR2 SYDVKM. The CDR3 DNA reads as TGTGCCAGCGGAACGGGGGACACAGATACGCAGTATTTT. Translating gives CASGTGDTDTQYF.

This clone was observed many times. This rearrangement joins TRBV7-9 to TRBJ1-1, with TRBD1 matching 10 bases. Per germline, CDR1 SEHNR and CDR2 FQNEAQ (reference sequence). V was clipped by 1 base and J by 4 bases; unmatched bases: 3. The CDR3 spans 15 residues. The CDR3 here is CASSLETGGLTEAFF. CDR3 in DNA: TGTGCCAGCAGCTTAGAGACAGGGGGCCTCACTGAAGCTTTCTTT.

The genes are TRBV25-1 and TRBJ2-7, with 7 bases aligning to TRBD1. The CDR3 has 15 residues. The V gene end was trimmed by 4 bases and the J gene end by 3 bases; junction bases not matched to a gene: 9. Per germline, CDR1 MGHDK and CDR2 SYGVNS. This CDR3 reads CASSGLRTGDYEQYF. The CDR3 bases are TGTGCCAGCAGTGGTTTAAGGACAGGAGACTACGAGCAGTACTTC.

V usage is TRBV19 and J usage is TRBJ2-5; no reliable D call. CDR3 length equals 12 residues. Trimming stripped 6 bases from V and 5 bases from J, with 10 bases between. Germline V gene lookup returns CDR1 LNHDA and CDR2 SQIVND (reference sequence). CDR3 residues: CASRDTMETQYF. CDR3 sequence (DNA): TGTGCCAGTAGGGATACAATGGAGACCCAGTACTTC. The full variable domain, with the rest looked up from reference TRBV19 and TRBJ2-5, is DGGITQSPKYLFRKEGQNVTLSCEQNLNHDAMYWYRQDPGQGLRLIYYSQIVNDFQKGDIAEGYSVSREKKESFPLTVTSAQKNPTAFYLCASRDTMETQYFGPGTRLLVL.

This sequence joins TRBV29-1 and TRBJ2-2; 8 nucleotides agree with TRBD2. With V trimmed by 2 bases and J by 4 bases, 6 bases remained unmatched. The germline V gene encodes CDR1 SQVTM and CDR2 ANQGSEA. This CDR3 spans 15 amino acids. This chain's CDR3 is CSVETAGETTGELFF. DNA of the CDR3: TGCAGCGTTGAAACAGCGGGAGAGACCACCGGGGAGCTGTTTTTT.

This chain uses TRBV28 with TRBJ1-5; D unresolved. The CDR3 length is 15 residues. Trimming took 7 bases from V and 2 from J, leaving 15 bases between them. The germline V gene has CDR1 MDHEN and CDR2 SYDVKM. For the CDR3, the DNA is TGTGCCAGCACCCGGATAGGGATCGGCAATCAGCCCCAGCATTTT. Translated: CASTRIGIGNQPQHF. Combining the CDR3 with reference TRBV28 and TRBJ1-5 gives the whole variable domain DVKVTQSSRYLVKRTGEKVFLECVQDMDHENMFWYRQDPGLGLRLIYFSYDVKMKEKGDIPEGYSVSREKKERFSLILESASTNQTSMYLCASTRIGIGNQPQHFGDGTRLSIL.

The chain employs TRBV27 and TRBJ2-3; 15 bases map to TRBD2. The junction had 15 bases not matched to a gene; V was cut back by 6 bases and J by 5 bases. Germline V gives CDR1 MNHEY, CDR2 SMNVEV (reference sequence). This CDR3 has 19 amino acids. CDR3 coding DNA: TGTGCCAGCAGCTGGAGCGGACAGGGACTAGCGGGAGGTGTAGATACGCAGTATTTT. It specifies CASSWSGQGLAGGVDTQYF.

The V and J genes are TRBV27 and TRBJ2-7; 9 positions match TRBD2. The V gene end was trimmed by 5 bases and the J gene end by 1 base; junction bases not matched to a gene: 6. Germline CDR1 MNHEY, CDR2 SMNVEV (reference sequence). The CDR3 spans 15 residues. The CDR3, as DNA: TGTGCCAGCAGTACGACTAGCGGAACATCCTACGAGCAGTACTTC. This encodes CASSTTSGTSYEQYF.

A few counts support this clone. The chain is built from TRBV29-1 and TRBJ2-6; no reliable D call. The germline V gene encodes CDR1 SQVTM and CDR2 ANQGSEA. Deletions cut 4 bases from V and 0 bases from J, with 7 bases between. The CDR3 consists of 14 residues. The CDR3 DNA follows: TGCAGCGTTGGGACGAGCTCTGGGGCCAACGTCCTGACTTTC. It yields the protein CSVGTSSGANVLTF.

The CDR3 here is CSVRLGGALEAFF. CDR3 coding DNA: TGCAGCGTAAGACTCGGGGGCGCGCTTGAAGCTTTCTTT. The chain is built from TRBV29-1 and TRBJ1-1, with D possibly being TRBD1 (6 bases). This CDR3 is 13 amino acids long. Germline V lookup: CDR1 SQVTM, CDR2 ANQGSEA. V was trimmed by 6 bases and J by 7 bases, leaving 18 bases between them. The full variable domain, in which reference TRBV29-1 and TRBJ1-1 provide the parts outside the CDR3, is SAVISQKPSRDICQRGTSLTIQCQVDSQVTMMFWYRQQPGQSLTLIATANQGSEATYESGFVIDKFPISRPNLTFSTLTVSNMSPEDSSIYLCSVRLGGALEAFFGQGTRLTVV.

The chain has TRBV5-1 and TRBJ2-5; D perhaps matches TRBD2 (7 bases). The CDR3 is made up of 17 amino acids. Deletions cut 3 bases from V and 5 bases from J, with 23 bases between. Germline lookup yields CDR1 SGHRS and CDR2 YFSETQ. This CDR3 is CASSSDPIGGAGETQYF. In DNA, the CDR3 is TGCGCCAGCAGCTCCGACCCGATAGGGGGGGCGGGGGAGACCCAGTACTTC.

In the case of this clone: The identical CDR3 is also encoded by other nucleotide sequences in the sample. The V and J genes are TRBV9 and TRBJ2-6; no reliable D call. Trimming shortened V by 1 base and J by 0 bases, and 5 bases separated the two germline ends. This CDR3 region has 15 residues. Germline values: CDR1 SGDLS, CDR2 YYNGEE. CDR3 in amino acids: CASSVLGSGANVLTF. The CDR3 region has the DNA TGTGCCAGCAGCGTATTGGGCTCTGGGGCCAACGTCCTGACTTTC.

The rearrangement uses TRBV4-2 and TRBJ2-1, with D possibly TRBD2 on 5 matching bases. This CDR3 comprises 16 residues. Germline values: CDR1 LGHNA, CDR2 YNFKEQ. V was trimmed by 0 bases and J by 4 bases, leaving 13 bases between them. The CDR3 loop is CASSQDPLAQYNEQFF. The CDR3 DNA follows: TGTGCCAGCAGCCAAGATCCCCTAGCACAATACAATGAGCAGTTCTTC.

This clone was found once. The rearrangement joins TRBV27 to TRBJ1-5; D may be TRBD1 (5 bases). Per the germline V gene, CDR1 is MNHEY and CDR2 is SMNVEV (reference sequence). The V end lost 7 bases, the J end lost 0 bases, and 13 bases lay between the germline ends. The CDR3 spans 15 residues. The CDR3 protein is CASTKRGNSNQPQHF. DNA of the CDR3: TGTGCCAGCACCAAGAGGGGCAATAGCAATCAGCCCCAGCATTTT.

This clone was counted a single time. This rearrangement joins TRBV5-1 to TRBJ2-4; D gene uncertain. Germline loops: CDR1 SGHRS, CDR2 YFSETQ. CDR3 length: 13 residues. V was cut by 0 bases and J by 6 bases, with 7 bases left in between. The CDR3 here is CASSLGPINIQYF. CDR3 DNA sequence: TGCGCCAGCAGCTTGGGGCCGATAAACATTCAGTACTTC. Drawing the rest from reference TRBV5-1 and TRBJ2-4, the complete variable domain is KAGVTQTPRYLIKTRGQQVTLSCSPISGHRSVSWYQQTPGQGLQFLFEYFSETQRNKGNFPGRFSGRQFSNSRSEMNVSTLELGDSALYLCASSLGPINIQYFGAGTRLSVL.